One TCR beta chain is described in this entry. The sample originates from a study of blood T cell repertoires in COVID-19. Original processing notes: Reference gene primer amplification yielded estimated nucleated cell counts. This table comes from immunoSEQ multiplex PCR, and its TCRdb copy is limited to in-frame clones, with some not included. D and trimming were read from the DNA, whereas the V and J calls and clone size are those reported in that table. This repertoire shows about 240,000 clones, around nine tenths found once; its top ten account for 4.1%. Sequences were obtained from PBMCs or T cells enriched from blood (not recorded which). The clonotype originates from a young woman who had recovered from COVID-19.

As DNA, the CDR3 is TGTGCCAGCAGAACAGGGGGCCAGACCGGGGAGCTGTTTTTT. This codes for CASRTGGQTGELFF. This chain uses TRBV2 with TRBJ2-2; TRBD1 matches at 9 bases. The junction had 4 bases not matched to a gene; V was cut back by 6 bases and J by 5 bases. CDR1 is SNHLY, CDR2 FYNNEI, per germline. The CDR3 totals 14 residues.